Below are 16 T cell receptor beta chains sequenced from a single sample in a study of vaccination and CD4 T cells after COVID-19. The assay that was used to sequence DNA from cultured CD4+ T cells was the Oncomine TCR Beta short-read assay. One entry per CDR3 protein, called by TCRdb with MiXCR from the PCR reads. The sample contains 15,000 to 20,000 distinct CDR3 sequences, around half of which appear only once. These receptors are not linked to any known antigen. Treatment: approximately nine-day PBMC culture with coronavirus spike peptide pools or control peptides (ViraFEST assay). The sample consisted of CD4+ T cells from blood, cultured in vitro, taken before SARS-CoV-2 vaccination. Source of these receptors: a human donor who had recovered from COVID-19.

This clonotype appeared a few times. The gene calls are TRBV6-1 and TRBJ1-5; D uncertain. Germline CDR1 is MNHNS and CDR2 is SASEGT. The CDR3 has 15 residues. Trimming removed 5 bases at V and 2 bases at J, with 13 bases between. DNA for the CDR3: TGTGCCAGCAGTCGGACCCACGCGGGCAATCAGCCCCAGCATTTT. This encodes CASSRTHAGNQPQHF.

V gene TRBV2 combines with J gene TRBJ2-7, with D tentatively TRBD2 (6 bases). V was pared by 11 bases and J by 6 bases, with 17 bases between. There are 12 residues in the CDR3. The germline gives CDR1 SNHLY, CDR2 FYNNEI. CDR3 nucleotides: TGTGCCCGGAGTTGGCCCGGGGGCGAGCAGTACTTC. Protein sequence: CARSWPGGEQYF.

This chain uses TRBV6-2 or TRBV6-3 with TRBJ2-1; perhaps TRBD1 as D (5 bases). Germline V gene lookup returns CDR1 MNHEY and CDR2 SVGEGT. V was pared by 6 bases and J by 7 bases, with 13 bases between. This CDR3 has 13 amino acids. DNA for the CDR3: TGTGCCAGCAGGGGCAGGGTTTGGAATGAGCAGTTCTTC. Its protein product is CASRGRVWNEQFF.

The CDR3 protein is CASSTAGGKKTQYF. The CDR3 nucleotides read TGTGCCAGCAGCACAGCGGGAGGGAAAAAGACCCAGTACTTC. The chain is built from TRBV7-3 and TRBJ2-5; 10 nucleotides line up with TRBD2. With V trimmed by 5 bases and J by 6 bases, 6 bases remained unmatched. Germline V gives CDR1 SGHTA, CDR2 FQGTGA. This CDR3 spans 14 amino acids.

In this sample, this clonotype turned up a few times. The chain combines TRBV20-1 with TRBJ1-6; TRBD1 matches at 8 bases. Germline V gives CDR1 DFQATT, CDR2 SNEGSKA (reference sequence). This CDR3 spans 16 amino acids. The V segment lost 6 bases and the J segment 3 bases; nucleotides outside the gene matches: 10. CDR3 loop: CSAKTDRGNYNSPLHF. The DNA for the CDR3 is TGCAGTGCCAAAACCGACAGGGGAAACTATAATTCACCCCTCCACTTT.

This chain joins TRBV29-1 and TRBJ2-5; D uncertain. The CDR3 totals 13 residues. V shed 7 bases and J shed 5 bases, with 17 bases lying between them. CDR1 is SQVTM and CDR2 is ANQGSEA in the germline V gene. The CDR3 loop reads CSGRGRIDETQYF. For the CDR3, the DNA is TGCAGCGGAAGAGGACGGATCGATGAGACCCAGTACTTC.

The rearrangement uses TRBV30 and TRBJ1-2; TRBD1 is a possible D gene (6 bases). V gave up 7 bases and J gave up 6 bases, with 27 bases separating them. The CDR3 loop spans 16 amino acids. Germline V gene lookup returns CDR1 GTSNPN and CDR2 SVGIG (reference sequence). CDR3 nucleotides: TGTGCCTCGACAAAGGGACATTATAAGGGATTGGATGGCTACACCTTC. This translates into CASTKGHYKGLDGYTF.

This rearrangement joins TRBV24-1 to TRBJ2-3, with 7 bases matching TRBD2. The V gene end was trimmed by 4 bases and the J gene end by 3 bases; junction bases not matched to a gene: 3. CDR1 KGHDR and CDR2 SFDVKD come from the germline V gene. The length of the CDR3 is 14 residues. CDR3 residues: CATSERGTTDTQYF. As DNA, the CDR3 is TGTGCCACCAGTGAGCGGGGGACGACAGATACGCAGTATTTT.

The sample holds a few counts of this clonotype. The CDR3 DNA sequence: TGTGCCAGCAGTGGAACAGGGAATCAAAAACTGTTTTTT. This codes for CASSGTGNQKLFF. V gene TRBV25-1 combines with J gene TRBJ1-4; maybe TRBD1 (6 bases). V was clipped by 4 bases and J by 9 bases, with 12 bases between them. The CDR3 is 13 amino acids. Germline assignment: CDR1 MGHDK and CDR2 SYGVNS.

The CDR3 protein is CASGQGNYGYTF. The CDR3 region has the DNA TGTGCCAGCGGCCAGGGCAACTATGGCTACACCTTC. The chain recombines TRBV5-6 with TRBJ1-2; possibly TRBD1 for D (5 bases). With 7 bases removed from V and 2 bases from J, the gap between germline ends came to 9 bases. Germline lookup yields CDR1 SGHDT and CDR2 YYEEEE. The CDR3 is 12 amino acids.

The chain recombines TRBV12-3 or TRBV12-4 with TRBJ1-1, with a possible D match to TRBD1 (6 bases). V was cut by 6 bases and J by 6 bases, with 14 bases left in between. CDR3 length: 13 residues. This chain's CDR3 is CASSTGLSAEAFF. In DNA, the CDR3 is TGTGCCAGCAGCACAGGGTTATCCGCTGAAGCTTTCTTT.

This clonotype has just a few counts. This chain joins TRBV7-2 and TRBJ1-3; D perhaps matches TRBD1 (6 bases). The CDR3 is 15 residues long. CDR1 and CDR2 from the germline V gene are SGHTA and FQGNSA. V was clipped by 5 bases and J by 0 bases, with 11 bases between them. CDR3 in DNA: TGTGCCAGCAGCCCAGAGACAGGCTCTGGAAACACCATATATTTT. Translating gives CASSPETGSGNTIYF.

The chain's CDR3 is CAAGGGMNTEAFF. CDR3 nucleotides: TGTGCCGCGGGGGGGGGAATGAACACTGAAGCTTTCTTT. This chain connects TRBV10-3 to TRBJ1-1; tentative D call: TRBD1 (5 bases). With 11 bases removed from V and 0 bases from J, the gap between germline ends came to 13 bases. Germline V gene sequence: CDR1 ENHRY, CDR2 SYGVKD. The CDR3 extends over 13 amino acids.

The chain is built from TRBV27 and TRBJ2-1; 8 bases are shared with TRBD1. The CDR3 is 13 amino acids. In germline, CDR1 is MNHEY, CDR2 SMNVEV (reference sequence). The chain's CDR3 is CGVGRGHYNEQFF. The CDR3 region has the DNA TGTGGGGTCGGCAGGGGGCACTACAATGAGCAGTTCTTC.

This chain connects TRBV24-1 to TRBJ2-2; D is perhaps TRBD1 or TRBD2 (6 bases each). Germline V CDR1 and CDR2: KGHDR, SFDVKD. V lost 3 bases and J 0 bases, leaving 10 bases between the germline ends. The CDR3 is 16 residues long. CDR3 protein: CATSDGGPSNTGELFF. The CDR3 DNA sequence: TGTGCCACCAGTGATGGGGGGCCCTCGAACACCGGGGAGCTGTTTTTT.

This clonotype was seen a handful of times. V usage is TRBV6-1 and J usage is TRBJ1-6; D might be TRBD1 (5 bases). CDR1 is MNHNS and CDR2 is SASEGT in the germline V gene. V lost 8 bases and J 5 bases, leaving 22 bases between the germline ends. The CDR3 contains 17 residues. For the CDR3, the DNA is TGTGCCAGCGCAGCGGGGACGACCCAGGTTAATAATTCACCCCTCCACTTT. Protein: CASAAGTTQVNNSPLHF.